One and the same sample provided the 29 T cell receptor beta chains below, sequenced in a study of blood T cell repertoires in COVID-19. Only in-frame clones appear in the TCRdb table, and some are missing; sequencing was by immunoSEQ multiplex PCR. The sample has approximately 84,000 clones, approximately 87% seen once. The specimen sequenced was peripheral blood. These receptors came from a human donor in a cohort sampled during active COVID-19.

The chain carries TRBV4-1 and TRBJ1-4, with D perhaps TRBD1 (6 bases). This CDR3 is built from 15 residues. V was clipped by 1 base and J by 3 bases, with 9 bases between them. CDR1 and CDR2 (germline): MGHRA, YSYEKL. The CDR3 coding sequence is TGCGCCAGCAGCCAAGTTGGGGGCCCTAATGAAAAACTGTTTTTT. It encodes CASSQVGGPNEKLFF.

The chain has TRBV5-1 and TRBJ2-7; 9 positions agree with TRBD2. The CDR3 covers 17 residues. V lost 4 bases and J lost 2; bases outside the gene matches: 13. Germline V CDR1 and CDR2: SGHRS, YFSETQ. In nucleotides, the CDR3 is TGCGCCAGCAGCACCCGGCGGTCTAGCGGGGATACCTACGAGCAGTACTTC. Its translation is CASSTRRSSGDTYEQYF.

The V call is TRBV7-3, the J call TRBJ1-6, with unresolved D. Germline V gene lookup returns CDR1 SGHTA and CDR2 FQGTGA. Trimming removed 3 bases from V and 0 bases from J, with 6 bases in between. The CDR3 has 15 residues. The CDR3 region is CASSLGSSYNSPLHF. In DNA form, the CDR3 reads TGTGCCAGCAGCTTGGGGAGCTCCTATAATTCACCCCTCCACTTT.

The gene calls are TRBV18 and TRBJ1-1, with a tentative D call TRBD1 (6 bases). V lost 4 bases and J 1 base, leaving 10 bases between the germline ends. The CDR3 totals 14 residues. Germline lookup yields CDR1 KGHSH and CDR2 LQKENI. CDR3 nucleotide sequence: TGTGCCAGCTCACACGCGACAGGGAACACTGAAGCTTTCTTT. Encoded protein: CASSHATGNTEAFF.

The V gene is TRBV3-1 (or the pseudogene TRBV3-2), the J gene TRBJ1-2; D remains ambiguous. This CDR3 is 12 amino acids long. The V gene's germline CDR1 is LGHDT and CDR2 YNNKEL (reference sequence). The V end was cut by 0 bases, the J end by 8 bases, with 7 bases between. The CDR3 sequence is CASSQEAAGYTF. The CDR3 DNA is TGTGCCAGCAGCCAAGAAGCGGCGGGCTACACCTTC.

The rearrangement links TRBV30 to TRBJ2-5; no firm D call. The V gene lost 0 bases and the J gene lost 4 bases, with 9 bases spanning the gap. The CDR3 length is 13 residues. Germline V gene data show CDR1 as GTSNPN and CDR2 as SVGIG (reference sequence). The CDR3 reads CAWSVQSRETQYF. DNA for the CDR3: TGTGCCTGGAGTGTACAATCAAGAGAGACCCAGTACTTC.

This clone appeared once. CDR3 sequence reads: CASSLLQGIETQYF. CDR3 nucleotide sequence: TGTGCCAGCAGCTTACTACAGGGCATCGAGACCCAGTACTTC. The chain couples TRBV11-1 to TRBJ2-5; the D gene is possibly TRBD1 (6 bases). Germline V gene lookup returns CDR1 SGHAT and CDR2 FQDESV (reference sequence). This CDR3 contains 14 residues. Deletions cut 2 bases from V and 5 bases from J, with 12 bases between.

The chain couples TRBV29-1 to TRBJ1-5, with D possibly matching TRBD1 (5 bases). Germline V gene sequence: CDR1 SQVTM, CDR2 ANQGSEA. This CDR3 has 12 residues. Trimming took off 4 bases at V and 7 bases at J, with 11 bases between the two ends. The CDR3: CSVVWGDQPQHF. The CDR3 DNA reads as TGCAGCGTTGTATGGGGGGACCAGCCCCAGCATTTT.

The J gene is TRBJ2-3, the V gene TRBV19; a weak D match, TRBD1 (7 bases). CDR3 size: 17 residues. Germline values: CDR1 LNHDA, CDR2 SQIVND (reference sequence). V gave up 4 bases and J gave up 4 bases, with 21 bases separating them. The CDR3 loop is CASSRRGNRGSSDTQYF. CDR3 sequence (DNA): TGTGCCAGTAGTAGGCGCGGGAACAGGGGATCCTCAGATACGCAGTATTTT.

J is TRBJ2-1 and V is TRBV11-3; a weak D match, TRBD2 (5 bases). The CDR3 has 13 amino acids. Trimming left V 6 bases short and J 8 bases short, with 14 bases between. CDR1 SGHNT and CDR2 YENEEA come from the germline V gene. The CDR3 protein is CASSRGSRYEQFF. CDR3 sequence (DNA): TGTGCCAGCAGTCGTGGGAGCAGATATGAGCAGTTCTTC.

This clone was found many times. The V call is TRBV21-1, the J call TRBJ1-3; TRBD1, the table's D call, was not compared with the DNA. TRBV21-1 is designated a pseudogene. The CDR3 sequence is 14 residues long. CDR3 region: CASSRDRHGNTIYF. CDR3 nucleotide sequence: TGTGCCAGCAGCAGGGACAGGCATGGAAACACCATATATTTT.

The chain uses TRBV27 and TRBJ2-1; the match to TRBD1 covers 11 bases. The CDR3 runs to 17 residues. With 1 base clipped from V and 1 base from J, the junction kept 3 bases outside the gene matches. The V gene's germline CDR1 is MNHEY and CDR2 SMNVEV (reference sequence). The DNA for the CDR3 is TGTGCCAGCAGTTTATGGGGGACAGGGGGATCCTACAATGAGCAGTTCTTC. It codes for CASSLWGTGGSYNEQFF.

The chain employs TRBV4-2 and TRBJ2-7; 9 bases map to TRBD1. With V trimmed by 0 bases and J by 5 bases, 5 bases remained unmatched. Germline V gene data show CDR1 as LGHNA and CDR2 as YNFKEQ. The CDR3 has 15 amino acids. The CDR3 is CASSQEGTGFHEQYF. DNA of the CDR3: TGTGCCAGCAGCCAAGAAGGGACAGGGTTCCACGAGCAGTACTTC.

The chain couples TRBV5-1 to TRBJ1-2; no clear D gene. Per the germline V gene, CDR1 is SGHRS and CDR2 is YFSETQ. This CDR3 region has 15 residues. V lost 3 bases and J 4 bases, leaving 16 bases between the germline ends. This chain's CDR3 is CASSSSALTGYGYTF. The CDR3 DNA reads TGCGCCAGCAGCTCGTCGGCCCTCACGGGCTATGGCTACACCTTC.

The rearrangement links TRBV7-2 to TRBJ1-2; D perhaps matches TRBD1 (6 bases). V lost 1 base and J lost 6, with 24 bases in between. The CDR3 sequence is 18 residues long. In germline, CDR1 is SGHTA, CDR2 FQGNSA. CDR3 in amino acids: CASSLVSRFWGLKDGYTF. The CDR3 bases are TGTGCCAGCAGCTTAGTTAGCCGTTTTTGGGGGCTTAAGGATGGCTACACCTTC.

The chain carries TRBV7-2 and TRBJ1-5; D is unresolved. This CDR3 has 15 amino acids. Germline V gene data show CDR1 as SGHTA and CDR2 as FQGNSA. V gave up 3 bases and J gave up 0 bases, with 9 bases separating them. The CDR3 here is CASSFTAVSNQPQHF. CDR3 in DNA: TGTGCCAGCAGCTTCACGGCGGTTAGCAATCAGCCCCAGCATTTT.

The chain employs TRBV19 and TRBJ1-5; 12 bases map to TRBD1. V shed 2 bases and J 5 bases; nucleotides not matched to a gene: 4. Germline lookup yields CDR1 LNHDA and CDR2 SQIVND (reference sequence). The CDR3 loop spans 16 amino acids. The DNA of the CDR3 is TGTGCCAGTAGTATACAGGGACAGGGGGCCCATCAGCCCCAGCATTTT. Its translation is CASSIQGQGAHQPQHF.

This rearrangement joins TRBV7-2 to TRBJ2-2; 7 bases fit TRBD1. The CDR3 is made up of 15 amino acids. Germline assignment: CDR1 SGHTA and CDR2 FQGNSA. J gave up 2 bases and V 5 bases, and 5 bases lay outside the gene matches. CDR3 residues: CASSQRDSNTGELFF. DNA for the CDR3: TGTGCCAGCAGCCAACGGGACAGCAACACCGGGGAGCTGTTTTTT.

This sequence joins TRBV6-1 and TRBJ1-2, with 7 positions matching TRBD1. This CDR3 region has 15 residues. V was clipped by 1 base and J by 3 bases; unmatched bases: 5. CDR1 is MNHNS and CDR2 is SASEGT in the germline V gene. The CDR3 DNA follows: TGTGCCAGCAGTGAAGGTCCAGGGGGTGACTATGGCTACACCTTC. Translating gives CASSEGPGGDYGYTF.

The DNA for the CDR3 is TGTGCCAGCAGCGCGCGGGACAGGGCCTTAGGGGGCTACACCTTC. Protein sequence: CASSARDRALGGYTF. The V gene is TRBV7-8, the J gene TRBJ1-2; 9 bases fit TRBD1. From germline, CDR1 is SGHVS and CDR2 FQNEAQ. With 5 bases clipped from V and 8 bases from J, the junction kept 12 bases outside the gene matches. The CDR3 is 15 residues long.

CDR3 sequence: CAISDPGQDRPYEQYF. CDR3 DNA sequence: TGTGCCATCAGTGACCCGGGACAGGATCGTCCTTACGAGCAGTACTTC. The J gene is TRBJ2-7, the V gene TRBV10-3; 8 bases align to TRBD1. Trimming removed 3 bases from V and 4 bases from J; junction bases left unmatched: 11. Germline V gene lookup returns CDR1 ENHRY and CDR2 SYGVKD. The CDR3 loop spans 16 amino acids.

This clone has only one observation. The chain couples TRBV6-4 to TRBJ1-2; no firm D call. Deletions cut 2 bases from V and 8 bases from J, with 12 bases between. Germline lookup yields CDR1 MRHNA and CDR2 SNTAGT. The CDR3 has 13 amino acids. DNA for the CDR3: TGTGCCAGCAGTGACAAGGCCGCCGGGGGCTACACCTTC. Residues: CASSDKAAGGYTF.

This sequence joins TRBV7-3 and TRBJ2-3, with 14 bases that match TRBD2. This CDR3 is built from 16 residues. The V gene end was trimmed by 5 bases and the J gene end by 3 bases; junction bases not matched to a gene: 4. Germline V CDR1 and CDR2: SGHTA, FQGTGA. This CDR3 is CASSTGLAGETDTQYF. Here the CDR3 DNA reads TGTGCCAGCAGCACGGGACTAGCGGGAGAGACAGATACGCAGTATTTT.

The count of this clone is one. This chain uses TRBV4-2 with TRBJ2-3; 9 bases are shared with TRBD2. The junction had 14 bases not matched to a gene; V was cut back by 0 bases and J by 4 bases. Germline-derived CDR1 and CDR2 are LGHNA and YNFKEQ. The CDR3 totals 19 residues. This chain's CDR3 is CASSQDSVAGAAGSDTQYF. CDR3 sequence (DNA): TGTGCCAGCAGCCAAGATTCGGTAGCGGGGGCCGCCGGCTCAGATACGCAGTATTTT.

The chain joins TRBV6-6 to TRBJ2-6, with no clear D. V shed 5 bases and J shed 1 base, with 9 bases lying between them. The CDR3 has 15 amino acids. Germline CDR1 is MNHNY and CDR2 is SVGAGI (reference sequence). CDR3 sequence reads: CASSLTVSGANVLTF. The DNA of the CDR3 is TGTGCCAGCAGTCTCACAGTGTCTGGGGCCAACGTCCTGACTTTC.

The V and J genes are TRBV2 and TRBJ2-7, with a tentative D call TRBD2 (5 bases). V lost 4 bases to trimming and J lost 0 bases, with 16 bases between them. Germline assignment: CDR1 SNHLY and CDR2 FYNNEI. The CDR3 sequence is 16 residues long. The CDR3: CASSVPSRGVSYEQYF. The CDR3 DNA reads TGTGCCAGCAGTGTCCCCTCCCGGGGTGTCTCCTACGAGCAGTACTTC.

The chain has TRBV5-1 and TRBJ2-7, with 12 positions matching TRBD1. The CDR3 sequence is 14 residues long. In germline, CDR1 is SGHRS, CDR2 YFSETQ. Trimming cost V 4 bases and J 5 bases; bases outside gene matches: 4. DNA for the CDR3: TGCGCCAGCAGCGGGACAGGGGGCAGGAACGAGCAGTACTTC. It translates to CASSGTGGRNEQYF.

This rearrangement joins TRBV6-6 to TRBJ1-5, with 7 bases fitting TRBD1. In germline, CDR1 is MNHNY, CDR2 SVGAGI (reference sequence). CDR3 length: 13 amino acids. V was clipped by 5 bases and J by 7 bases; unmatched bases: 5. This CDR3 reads CASSTGTEQPQHF. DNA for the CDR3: TGTGCCAGCAGTACCGGGACAGAACAGCCCCAGCATTTT.

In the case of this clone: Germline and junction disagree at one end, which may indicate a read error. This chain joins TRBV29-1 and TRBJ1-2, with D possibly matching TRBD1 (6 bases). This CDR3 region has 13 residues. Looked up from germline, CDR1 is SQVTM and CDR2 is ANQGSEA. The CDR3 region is CSVEGGTGYGYTF. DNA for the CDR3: TGCAGCGTAGAAGGGGGAACAGGCTATGGCTACACCTTC.